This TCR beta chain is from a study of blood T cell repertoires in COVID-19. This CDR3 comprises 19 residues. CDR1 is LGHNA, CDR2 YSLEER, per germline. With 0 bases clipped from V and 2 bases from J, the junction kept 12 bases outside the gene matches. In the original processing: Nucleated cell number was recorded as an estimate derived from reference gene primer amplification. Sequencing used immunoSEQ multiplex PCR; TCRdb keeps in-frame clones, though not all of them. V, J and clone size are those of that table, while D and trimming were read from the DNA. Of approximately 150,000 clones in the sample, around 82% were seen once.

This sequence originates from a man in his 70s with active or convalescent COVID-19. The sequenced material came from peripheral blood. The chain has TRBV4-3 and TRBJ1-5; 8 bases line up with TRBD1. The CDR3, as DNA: TGCGCCAGCAGCCAAGAGTGGACAGGGACCCTCTTGGGCAATCAGCCCCAGCATTTT. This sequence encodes CASSQEWTGTLLGNQPQHF.